These 19 T cell receptor beta chains were all obtained from the same sample, sequenced in a study of T cells in Graves' hyperthyroidism and ophthalmopathy. The investigators amplified TCR beta CDR3 regions from RNA transcripts. TCR CDR3 underwent first-round RT-PCR with the HTBI primer set. One entry per CDR3 protein results from TCRdb running MiXCR on the multiplex PCR reads. The sample includes 500,000 to 650,000 distinct CDR3 sequences, about 20% of them seen just once. What was sequenced was blood. The receptors stem from a man aged 35 to 55 with Graves' ophthalmopathy.

The sample holds a few counts of this clonotype. The gene calls are TRBV29-1 and TRBJ2-7, with TRBD2 matching over 8 bases. J gave up 2 bases and V 0 bases, and 3 bases lay outside the gene matches. The germline CDR1 and CDR2 sequences are SQVTM and ANQGSEA. This CDR3 spans 14 amino acids. The CDR3 sequence: CSVEEAGGAYEQYF. Here the CDR3 DNA reads TGCAGCGTTGAAGAGGCCGGGGGGGCCTACGAGCAGTACTTC.

Concerning this clonotype: This clone may be a read error of a much larger clone one base away. The rearrangement joins TRBV11-3 to TRBJ1-1; D uncertain. Trimming took 5 bases from V and 3 from J, leaving 10 bases between them. Germline-derived CDR1 and CDR2 are SGHNT and YENEEA. The CDR3 length is 13 residues. The CDR3 protein is CASSPGSHTEAFF. CDR3 nucleotides: TGTGCCAGCAGCCCCGGGAGTCACACTGAAGCTTTCTTT. The full variable domain, completed using reference TRBV11-3 and TRBJ1-1, is EAGVVQSPRYKIIEKKQPVAFWCNPISGHNTLYWYLQNLGQGPELLIRYENEEAVDDSQLPKDRFSAERLKGVDSTLKIQPAELGDSAVYLCASSPGSHTEAFFGQGTRLTVV.

This clonotype has a handful of counts. V usage is TRBV7-2 and J usage is TRBJ2-3; D not resolved. Germline values: CDR1 SGHTA, CDR2 FQGNSA. Trimming shortened V by 4 bases and J by 0 bases, and 8 bases separated the two germline ends. The CDR3 extends over 14 amino acids. The CDR3 nucleotides are TGTGCCAGCAGCTCCTACCTAAGCACAGATACGCAGTATTTT. Protein sequence: CASSSYLSTDTQYF.

This clonotype was seen more than once but under ten times. The chain employs TRBV20-1 and TRBJ2-7; 8 nucleotides agree with TRBD1. CDR1 is DFQATT, CDR2 SNEGSKA, per germline (reference sequence). Losses at the gene ends were 3 bases for V and 2 bases for J; bases not matched to a gene: 6. This CDR3 comprises 14 residues. The CDR3 DNA is TGCAGTGCTAGTAGGGGGACAGGTCCCTACGAGCAGTACTTC. Residues: CSASRGTGPYEQYF.

In this sample, this clonotype turned up many times. The chain uses TRBV2 and TRBJ1-2; D unresolved. The germline V gene has CDR1 SNHLY and CDR2 FYNNEI. CDR3 length: 13 residues. V lost 6 bases and J 1 base, leaving 9 bases between the germline ends. The CDR3 sequence is CASRIGVNYGYTF. The CDR3 coding sequence is TGTGCCAGCAGGATAGGTGTTAACTATGGCTACACCTTC.

This chain uses TRBV15 with TRBJ2-1; the D is unclear. Germline V gene sequence: CDR1 LNHNV, CDR2 YYDKDF (reference sequence). V lost 4 bases and J 10 bases, leaving 17 bases between the germline ends. The CDR3 totals 14 residues. The CDR3 spells CATSKSAPAKEQFF. The CDR3 nucleotides are TGTGCCACCAGCAAATCCGCCCCAGCGAAGGAGCAGTTCTTC. Full variable domain (remainder filled in from reference TRBV15 and TRBJ2-1): DAMVIQNPRYQVTQFGKPVTLSCSQTLNHNVMYWYQQKSSQAPKLLFHYYDKDFNNEADTPDNFQSRRPNTSFCFLDIRSPGLGDTAMYLCATSKSAPAKEQFFGPGTRLTVL.

This chain links TRBV5-4 with TRBJ2-7; 10 bases are shared with TRBD1. The CDR3 totals 15 residues. Germline values: CDR1 SGHNT, CDR2 YYREEE (reference sequence). V lost 4 bases to trimming and J lost 2 bases; unmatched junction nucleotides: 6. CDR3 nucleotide sequence: TGTGCCAGCAGCGGCCGGGACAGGGGAACCTACGAGCAGTACTTC. Amino acids: CASSGRDRGTYEQYF.

The table lists this clonotype with many counts. The J gene is TRBJ1-2, the V gene TRBV3-1; D unclear. The germline V gene has CDR1 LGHDT and CDR2 YNNKEL (reference sequence). CDR3 length equals 15 residues. Trimming left V 1 base short and J 2 bases short, with 11 bases between. The CDR3 region has the DNA TGTGCCAGCAGCCAAGCGCGAGGGTGGAACTATGGCTACACCTTC. Its translation is CASSQARGWNYGYTF.

This clonotype was seen a few times. The chain recombines TRBV29-1 with TRBJ1-1, with a possible D match to TRBD1 (5 bases). This CDR3 spans 12 amino acids. Trimming took 7 bases from V and 1 from J, leaving 10 bases between them. Germline loops: CDR1 SQVTM, CDR2 ANQGSEA. CDR3 nucleotide sequence: TGCAGCGGAGACGGGGGGAACACTGAAGCTTTCTTT. It is translated as CSGDGGNTEAFF.

This rearrangement joins TRBV30 to TRBJ1-5; D possibly corresponds to TRBD1 (6 bases). Germline V CDR1 and CDR2: GTSNPN, SVGIG (reference sequence). With 3 bases removed from V and 0 bases from J, the gap between germline ends came to 12 bases. This CDR3 has 15 residues. The CDR3 loop is CAWRAGQYSNQPQHF. CDR3 in DNA: TGTGCCTGGAGGGCCGGACAGTATAGCAATCAGCCCCAGCATTTT.

In its sample, this clonotype was seen many times. The rearrangement joins TRBV20-1 to TRBJ2-1; the match to TRBD2 covers 10 bases. J gave up 1 base and V 3 bases, and 3 bases lay outside the gene matches. The CDR3 consists of 15 residues. Germline assignment: CDR1 DFQATT and CDR2 SNEGSKA (reference sequence). For the CDR3, the DNA is TGCAGTGCTAGCAAACTAGCGGGATCCTACAATGAGCAGTTCTTC. Protein sequence: CSASKLAGSYNEQFF.

The chain combines TRBV30 with TRBJ1-1, with D perhaps TRBD1 (6 bases). The CDR3 length is 16 residues. Germline CDR1 GTSNPN, CDR2 SVGIG (reference sequence). V was clipped by 0 bases and J by 0 bases, with 14 bases between them. The CDR3 region is CAWSVAGQFMNTEAFF. In DNA, the CDR3 is TGTGCCTGGAGTGTAGCCGGACAGTTCATGAACACTGAAGCTTTCTTT.

This clonotype appeared many times. The CDR3 spells CASTPGSSNTEAFF. DNA for the CDR3: TGTGCCAGCACCCCGGGGTCGTCGAACACTGAAGCTTTCTTT. This chain joins TRBV28 and TRBJ1-1; D uncertain. There are 14 residues in the CDR3. Germline V gives CDR1 MDHEN, CDR2 SYDVKM. Trimming removed 7 bases at V and 1 base at J, with 13 bases between.

This clonotype turned up a few times. V usage is TRBV11-1 and J usage is TRBJ2-2; maybe TRBD1 (6 bases). This CDR3 is 17 amino acids long. Germline CDR1 is SGHAT and CDR2 is FQDESV (reference sequence). Trimming shortened V by 3 bases and J by 2 bases, and 16 bases separated the two germline ends. CDR3 coding DNA: TGTGCCAGCAGCTTTCAGGGGAATGGAGTTAACACCGGGGAGCTGTTTTTT. Amino acids: CASSFQGNGVNTGELFF.

This clonotype was detected many times. V gene TRBV27 combines with J gene TRBJ1-5; 10 bases match TRBD1. Trimming took 5 bases from V and 6 from J; bases not matched to a gene: 7. The CDR3 runs 15 residues. In germline, CDR1 is MNHEY, CDR2 SMNVEV (reference sequence). The CDR3 is CASSRSGTGVQPQHF. The CDR3 DNA follows: TGTGCCAGCAGTAGATCCGGGACAGGGGTTCAGCCCCAGCATTTT.

Only a few counts were recorded for this clonotype. The genes are TRBV6-1 and TRBJ1-1; TRBD1 matches 8 bases. This CDR3 region has 13 residues. Trimming took 7 bases from V and 4 from J; bases not matched to a gene: 5. Looked up from germline, CDR1 is MNHNS and CDR2 is SASEGT. The chain's CDR3 is CASTQGAGTEAFF. Here the CDR3 DNA reads TGTGCCAGCACGCAGGGGGCAGGCACTGAAGCTTTCTTT.

The rearrangement links TRBV4-1 to TRBJ2-7; D is ambiguous. Germline V gene sequence: CDR1 MGHRA, CDR2 YSYEKL. The CDR3 consists of 11 residues. The V and J ends lost 3 bases and 5 bases respectively, with 5 bases between them. DNA for the CDR3: TGCGCCAGCAGCCATCCCCACGAGCAGTACTTC. It yields the protein CASSHPHEQYF.

Remarks on this clonotype: A single base separates this from a much larger clone, so it may be a read error. The genes are TRBV3-1 and TRBJ2-5; D perhaps matches TRBD1 (5 bases). This CDR3 comprises 15 residues. Germline loops: CDR1 LGHDT, CDR2 YNNKEL (reference sequence). In DNA form, the CDR3 reads TGTGCCAGCAACCAAGGGGCTTCCACCCGAGAGACCCAGTACTTC. This encodes CASNQGASTRETQYF.

In its sample, this clonotype was seen a few times. This chain links TRBV5-5 with TRBJ2-1; the match to TRBD1 covers 9 bases. The CDR3 contains 15 residues. V was clipped by 1 base and J by 9 bases; unmatched bases: 8. Germline V gene data show CDR1 as SGHKS and CDR2 as YYEKEE (reference sequence). CDR3 residues: CASSLKGQGRGEQFF. The CDR3 nucleotides read TGTGCCAGCAGCTTGAAAGGACAGGGGAGGGGTGAGCAGTTCTTC.